The clone carrying this TCR beta chain was seen only a few times. Its antigen is not identified. The time point denotes: persistent/refractory GD, antithyroid drugs over 5 years with positive TRAb. Extracted RNA from PBMCs served as the source of the TCR library. American Thyroid Association guidelines were used to diagnose Graves' disease. Peripheral blood, at nine milliliters, went into EDTA tubes. This specimen comes from a study of regulatory T cells in long-lasting Graves disease. Study conclusions and caveats: Preferential use of TRBV28, TRBJ1-2 and TRBJ2-5 was seen in persistent disease.

Library construction for TCR beta used iRepertoire HTBI primers and Arm-PCR of CDR3 regions. Authors' analysis steps: Detected in the samples were some 68 TRBV and 14 TRBJ segments. MiXCR, applied by TCRdb to the multiplex PCR reads, yields one record per CDR3 protein. TCRdb's processing, not the authors' own work, is the source of the V and J calls. The sample has 400,000 to 500,000 distinct CDR3 sequences, around 20% seen once. The V and J ends lost 2 bases and 6 bases, in that order; junction bases with no gene match: 3. Per germline, CDR1 MGHDK and CDR2 SYGVNS. The CDR3 is 14 amino acids. The receptor was derived from a female donor with Graves disease. Sequences were derived from peripheral blood mononuclear cells (PBMCs), sampled when the disease was refractory, from a patient treated with antithyroid drugs. The chain carries TRBV25-1 and TRBJ1-5; 8 nucleotides line up with TRBD1. The CDR3 spells CASSESDRGQPQHF. CDR3 nucleotide sequence: TGTGCCAGCAGTGAAAGTGACAGGGGTCAGCCCCAGCATTTT.